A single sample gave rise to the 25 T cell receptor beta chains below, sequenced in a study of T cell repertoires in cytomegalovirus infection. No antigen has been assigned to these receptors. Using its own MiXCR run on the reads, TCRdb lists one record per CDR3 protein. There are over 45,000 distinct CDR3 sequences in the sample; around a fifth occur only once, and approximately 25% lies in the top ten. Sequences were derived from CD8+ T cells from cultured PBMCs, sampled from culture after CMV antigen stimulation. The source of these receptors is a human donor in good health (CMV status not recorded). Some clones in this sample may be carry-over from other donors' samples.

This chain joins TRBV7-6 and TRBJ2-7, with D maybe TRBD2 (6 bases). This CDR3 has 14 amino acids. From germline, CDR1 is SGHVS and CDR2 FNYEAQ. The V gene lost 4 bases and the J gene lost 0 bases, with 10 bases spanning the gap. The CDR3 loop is CASSSPSVSYEQYF. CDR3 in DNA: TGTGCCAGCAGCTCTCCTAGCGTCTCCTACGAGCAGTACTTC.

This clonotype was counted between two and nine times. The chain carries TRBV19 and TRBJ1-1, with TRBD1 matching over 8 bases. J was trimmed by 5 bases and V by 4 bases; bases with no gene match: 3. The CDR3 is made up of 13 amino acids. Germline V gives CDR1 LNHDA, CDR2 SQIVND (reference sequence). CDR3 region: CASSTGGRTEAFF. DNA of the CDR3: TGTGCCAGTAGTACAGGGGGCCGGACTGAAGCTTTCTTT.

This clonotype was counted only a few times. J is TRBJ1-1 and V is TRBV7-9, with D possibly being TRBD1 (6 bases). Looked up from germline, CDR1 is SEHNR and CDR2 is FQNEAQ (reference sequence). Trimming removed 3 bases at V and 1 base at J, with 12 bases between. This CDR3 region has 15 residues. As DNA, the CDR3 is TGTGCCAGCAGCTTGACCAGGGGAAGGAACACTGAAGCTTTCTTT. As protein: CASSLTRGRNTEAFF.

The CDR3 DNA reads TGCAGTGCTAGAGGGGTCGTGCGAATGGTGTCCTACAATGAGCAGTTCTTC. Protein product: CSARGVVRMVSYNEQFF. The V call is TRBV20-1, the J call TRBJ2-1; D unresolved. CDR3 size: 17 residues. Trimming left V 1 base short and J 1 base short, with 17 bases between. Per the germline V gene, CDR1 is DFQATT and CDR2 is SNEGSKA (reference sequence).

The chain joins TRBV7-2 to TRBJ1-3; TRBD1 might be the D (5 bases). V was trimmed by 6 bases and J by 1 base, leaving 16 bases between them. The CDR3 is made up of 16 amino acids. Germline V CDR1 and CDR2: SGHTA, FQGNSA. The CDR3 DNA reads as TGTGCCAGCAGTTGGGCGGGGGATCCGTCTGGAAACACCATATATTTT. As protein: CASSWAGDPSGNTIYF. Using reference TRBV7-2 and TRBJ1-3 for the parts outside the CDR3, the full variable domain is GAGVSQSPSNKVTEKGKDVELRCDPISGHTALYWYRQSLGQGLEFLIYFQGNSAPDKSGLPSDRFSAERTGGSVSTLTIQRTQQEDSAVYLCASSWAGDPSGNTIYFGEGSWLTVV.

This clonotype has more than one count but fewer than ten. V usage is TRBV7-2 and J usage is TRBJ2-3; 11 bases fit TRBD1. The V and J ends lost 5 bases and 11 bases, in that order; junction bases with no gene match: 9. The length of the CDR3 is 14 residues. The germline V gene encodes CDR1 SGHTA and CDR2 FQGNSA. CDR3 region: CASSPDRGHVMQYF. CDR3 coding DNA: TGTGCCAGCAGCCCGGACAGGGGGCATGTCATGCAGTATTTT. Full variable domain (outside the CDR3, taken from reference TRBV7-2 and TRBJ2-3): GAGVSQSPSNKVTEKGKDVELRCDPISGHTALYWYRQSLGQGLEFLIYFQGNSAPDKSGLPSDRFSAERTGGSVSTLTIQRTQQEDSAVYLCASSPDRGHVMQYFGPGTRLTVL.

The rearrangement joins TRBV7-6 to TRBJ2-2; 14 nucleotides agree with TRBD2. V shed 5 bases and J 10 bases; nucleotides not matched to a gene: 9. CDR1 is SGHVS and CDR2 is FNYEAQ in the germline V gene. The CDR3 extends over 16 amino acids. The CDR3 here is CASSARLAGGPEELFF. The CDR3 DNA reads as TGTGCCAGCAGCGCGAGACTAGCGGGAGGGCCCGAGGAGCTGTTTTTT.

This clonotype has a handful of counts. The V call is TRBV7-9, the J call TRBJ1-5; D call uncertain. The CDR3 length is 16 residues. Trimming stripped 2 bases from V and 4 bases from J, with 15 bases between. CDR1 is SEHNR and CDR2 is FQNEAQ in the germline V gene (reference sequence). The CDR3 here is CASSLTAAGLNQPQHF. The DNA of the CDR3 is TGTGCCAGCAGCTTAACCGCCGCCGGGTTGAATCAGCCCCAGCATTTT.

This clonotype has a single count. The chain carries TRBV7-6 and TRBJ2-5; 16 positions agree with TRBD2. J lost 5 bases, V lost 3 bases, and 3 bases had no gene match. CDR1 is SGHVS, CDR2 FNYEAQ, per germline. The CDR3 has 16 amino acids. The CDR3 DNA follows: TGTGCCAGCAGCTTGGGGACTAGCGGGGGGGGCGAGACCCAGTACTTC. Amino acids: CASSLGTSGGGETQYF.

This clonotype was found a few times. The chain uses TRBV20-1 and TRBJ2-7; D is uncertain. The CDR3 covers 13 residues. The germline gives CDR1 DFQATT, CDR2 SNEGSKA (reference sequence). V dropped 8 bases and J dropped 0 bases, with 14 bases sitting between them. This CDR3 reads CSPFHLRSYEQYF. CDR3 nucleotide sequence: TGCAGTCCCTTTCACCTCCGCTCCTACGAGCAGTACTTC.

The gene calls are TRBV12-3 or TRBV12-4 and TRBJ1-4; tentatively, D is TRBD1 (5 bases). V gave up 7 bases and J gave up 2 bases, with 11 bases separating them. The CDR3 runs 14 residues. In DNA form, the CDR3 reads TGTGCCAGCACAACGAGGGGTACTAATGAAAAACTGTTTTTT. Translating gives CASTTRGTNEKLFF.

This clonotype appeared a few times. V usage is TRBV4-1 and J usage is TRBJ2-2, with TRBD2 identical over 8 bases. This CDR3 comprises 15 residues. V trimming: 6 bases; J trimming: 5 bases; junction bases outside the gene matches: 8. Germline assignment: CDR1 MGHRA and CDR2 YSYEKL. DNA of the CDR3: TGCGCCAGCAGTCCCGGACTAGCCGGGACCGGGGAGCTGTTTTTT. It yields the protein CASSPGLAGTGELFF.

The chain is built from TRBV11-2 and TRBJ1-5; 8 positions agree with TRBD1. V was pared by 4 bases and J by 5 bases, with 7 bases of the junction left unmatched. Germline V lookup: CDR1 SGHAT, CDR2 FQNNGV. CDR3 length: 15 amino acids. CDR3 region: CASSSRTGKDQPQHF. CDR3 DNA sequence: TGTGCCAGCAGCTCTCGGACAGGGAAGGATCAGCCCCAGCATTTT.

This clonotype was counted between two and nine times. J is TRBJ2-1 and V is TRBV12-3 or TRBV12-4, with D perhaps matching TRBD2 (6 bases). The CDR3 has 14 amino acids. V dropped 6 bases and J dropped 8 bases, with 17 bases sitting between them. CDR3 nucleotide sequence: TGTGCCAGCAGCTTTTATGGGGACTGGGATGAGCAGTTCTTC. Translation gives CASSFYGDWDEQFF.

CDR3 nucleotides: TGTGCCAGCAGTTGGGGGGGACAGGGAGAAGCTTTCTTT. Translation: CASSWGGQGEAFF. This chain links TRBV12-3 or TRBV12-4 with TRBJ1-1; 9 positions agree with TRBD1. Germline trimming cut 4 bases from V and 8 bases from J; bases unmatched to any gene: 5. CDR3 length: 13 residues.

For the CDR3, the DNA is TGCGCCAGCAGCCAAGATCGCCGAATCGGGTACGAGCAGTACTTC. Translated, it gives CASSQDRRIGYEQYF. The rearrangement joins TRBV4-1 to TRBJ2-7, with D unresolved. Germline V gene lookup returns CDR1 MGHRA and CDR2 YSYEKL. The CDR3 sequence is 15 residues long. V was cut by 0 bases and J by 4 bases, with 13 bases left in between.

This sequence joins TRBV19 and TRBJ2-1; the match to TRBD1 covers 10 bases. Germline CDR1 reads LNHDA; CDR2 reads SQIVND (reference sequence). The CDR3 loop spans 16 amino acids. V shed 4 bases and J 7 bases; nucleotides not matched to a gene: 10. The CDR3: CASSTWTGGKENEQFF. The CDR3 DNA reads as TGTGCCAGTAGTACCTGGACAGGGGGAAAAGAAAATGAGCAGTTCTTC.

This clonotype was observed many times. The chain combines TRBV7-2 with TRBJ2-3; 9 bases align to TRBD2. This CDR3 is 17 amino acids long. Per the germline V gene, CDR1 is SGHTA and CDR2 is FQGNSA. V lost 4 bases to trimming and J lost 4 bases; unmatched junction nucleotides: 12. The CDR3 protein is CASSSKLRAGGADTQYF. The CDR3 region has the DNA TGTGCCAGCAGCTCCAAACTTAGAGCGGGGGGAGCAGATACGCAGTATTTT.

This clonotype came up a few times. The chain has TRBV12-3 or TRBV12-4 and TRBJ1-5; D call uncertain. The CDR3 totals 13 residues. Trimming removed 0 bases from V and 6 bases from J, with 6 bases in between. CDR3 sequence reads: CASSLAKGQPQHF. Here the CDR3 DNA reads TGTGCCAGCAGTTTAGCGAAGGGTCAGCCCCAGCATTTT.

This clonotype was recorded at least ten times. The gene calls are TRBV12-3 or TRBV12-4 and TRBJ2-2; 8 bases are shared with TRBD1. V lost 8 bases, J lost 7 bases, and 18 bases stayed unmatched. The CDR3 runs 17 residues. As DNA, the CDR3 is TGTGCCAGCGGTCGGGAACCTACAGGGGGGACGGACGGGGAGCTGTTTTTT. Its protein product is CASGREPTGGTDGELFF.

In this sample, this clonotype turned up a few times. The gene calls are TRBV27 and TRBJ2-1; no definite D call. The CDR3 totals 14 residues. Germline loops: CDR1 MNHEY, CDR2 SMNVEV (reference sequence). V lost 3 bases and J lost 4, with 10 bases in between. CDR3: CASSFTAPYNEQFF. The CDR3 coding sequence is TGTGCCAGCAGTTTCACAGCCCCTTACAATGAGCAGTTCTTC.

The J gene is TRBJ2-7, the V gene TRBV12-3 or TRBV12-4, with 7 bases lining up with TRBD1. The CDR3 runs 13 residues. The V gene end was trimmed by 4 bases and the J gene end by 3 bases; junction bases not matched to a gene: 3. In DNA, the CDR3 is TGTGCCAGCAGTTCCGCAGGGGGCTACGAGCAGTACTTC. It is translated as CASSSAGGYEQYF.

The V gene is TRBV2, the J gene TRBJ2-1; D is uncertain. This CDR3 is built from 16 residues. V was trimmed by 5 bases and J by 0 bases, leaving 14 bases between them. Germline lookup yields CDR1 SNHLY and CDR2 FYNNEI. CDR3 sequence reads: CASSLEPQSSYNEQFF. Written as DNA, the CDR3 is TGTGCCAGCAGTCTCGAGCCCCAGAGCTCCTACAATGAGCAGTTCTTC.

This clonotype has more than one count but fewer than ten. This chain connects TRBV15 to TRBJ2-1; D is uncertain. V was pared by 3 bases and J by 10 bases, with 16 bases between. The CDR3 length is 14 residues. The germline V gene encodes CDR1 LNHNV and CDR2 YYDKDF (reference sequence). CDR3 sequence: CATSSGSWAREQFF. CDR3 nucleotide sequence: TGTGCCACCAGCAGTGGGTCATGGGCGAGGGAGCAGTTCTTC.

As DNA, the CDR3 is TGTGCCAGCAGCTCACGGGACCTTAGCGGTGAAGCTTTCTTT. Translation: CASSSRDLSGEAFF. This sequence joins TRBV7-2 and TRBJ1-1, with D possibly being TRBD1 (5 bases). The CDR3 covers 14 residues. V lost 4 bases to trimming and J lost 7 bases, with 16 bases between them. Germline lookup yields CDR1 SGHTA and CDR2 FQGNSA.